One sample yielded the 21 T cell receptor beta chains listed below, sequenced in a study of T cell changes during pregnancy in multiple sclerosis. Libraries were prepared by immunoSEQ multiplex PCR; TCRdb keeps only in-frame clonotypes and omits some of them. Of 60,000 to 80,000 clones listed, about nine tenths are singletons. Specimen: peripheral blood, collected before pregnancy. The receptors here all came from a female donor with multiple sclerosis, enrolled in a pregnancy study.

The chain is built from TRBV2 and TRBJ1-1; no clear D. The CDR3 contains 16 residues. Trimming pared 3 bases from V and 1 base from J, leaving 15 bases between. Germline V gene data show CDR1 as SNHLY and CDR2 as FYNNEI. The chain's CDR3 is CASSETSAARNTEAFF. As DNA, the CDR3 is TGTGCCAGCAGTGAGACTTCGGCAGCTAGGAACACTGAAGCTTTCTTT.

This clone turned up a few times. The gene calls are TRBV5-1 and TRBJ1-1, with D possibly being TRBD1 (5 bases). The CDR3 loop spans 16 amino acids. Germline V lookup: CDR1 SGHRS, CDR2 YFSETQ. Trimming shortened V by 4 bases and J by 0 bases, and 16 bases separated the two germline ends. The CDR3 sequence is CASSLQGIEMNTEAFF. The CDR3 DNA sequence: TGCGCCAGCAGCCTGCAGGGAATAGAGATGAACACTGAAGCTTTCTTT.

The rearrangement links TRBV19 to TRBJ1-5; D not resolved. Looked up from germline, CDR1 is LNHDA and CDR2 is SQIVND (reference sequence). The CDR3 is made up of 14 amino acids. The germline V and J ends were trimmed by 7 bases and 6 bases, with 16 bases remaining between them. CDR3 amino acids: CASTRAEEVQPQHF. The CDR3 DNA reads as TGTGCCAGTACTCGGGCCGAGGAGGTTCAGCCCCAGCATTTT.

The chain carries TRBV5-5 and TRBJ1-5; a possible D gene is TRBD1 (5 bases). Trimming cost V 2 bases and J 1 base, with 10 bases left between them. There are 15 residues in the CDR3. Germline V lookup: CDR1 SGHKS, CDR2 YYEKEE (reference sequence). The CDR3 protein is CASSFGGGSNQPQHF. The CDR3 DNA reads TGTGCCAGCAGCTTTGGGGGAGGCAGCAATCAGCCCCAGCATTTT.

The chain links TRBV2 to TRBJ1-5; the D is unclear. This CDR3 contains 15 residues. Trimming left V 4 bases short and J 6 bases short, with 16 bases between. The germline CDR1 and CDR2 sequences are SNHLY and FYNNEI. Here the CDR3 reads CASSGGAEPSQPQHF. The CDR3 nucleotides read TGTGCCAGCAGTGGCGGCGCCGAGCCTTCTCAGCCCCAGCATTTT.

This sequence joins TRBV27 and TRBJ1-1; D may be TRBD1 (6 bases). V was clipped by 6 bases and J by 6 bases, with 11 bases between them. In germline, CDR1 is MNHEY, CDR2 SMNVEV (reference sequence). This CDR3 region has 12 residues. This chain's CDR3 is CASRLGASEAFF. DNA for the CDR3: TGTGCCAGCAGGCTGGGGGCATCTGAAGCTTTCTTT.

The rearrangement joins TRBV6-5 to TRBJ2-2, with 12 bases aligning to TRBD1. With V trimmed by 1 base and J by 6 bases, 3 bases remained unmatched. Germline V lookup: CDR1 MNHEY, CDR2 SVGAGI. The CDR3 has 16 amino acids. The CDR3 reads CASSYWGQGAAGELFF. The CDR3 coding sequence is TGTGCCAGCAGTTACTGGGGACAGGGGGCGGCCGGGGAGCTGTTTTTT.

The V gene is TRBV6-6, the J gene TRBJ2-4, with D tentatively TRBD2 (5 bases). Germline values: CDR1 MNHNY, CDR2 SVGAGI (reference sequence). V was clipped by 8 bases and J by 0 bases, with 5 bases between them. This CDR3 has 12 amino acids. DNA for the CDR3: TGTGCCAGCGGAGGAGCCAAAAACATTCAGTACTTC. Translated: CASGGAKNIQYF.

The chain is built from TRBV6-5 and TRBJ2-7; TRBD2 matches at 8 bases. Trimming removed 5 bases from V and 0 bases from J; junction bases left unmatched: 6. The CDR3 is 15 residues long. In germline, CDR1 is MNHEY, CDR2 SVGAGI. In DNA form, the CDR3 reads TGTGCCAGCAGTCATAGCGGGGTAAGCTCCTACGAGCAGTACTTC. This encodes CASSHSGVSSYEQYF.

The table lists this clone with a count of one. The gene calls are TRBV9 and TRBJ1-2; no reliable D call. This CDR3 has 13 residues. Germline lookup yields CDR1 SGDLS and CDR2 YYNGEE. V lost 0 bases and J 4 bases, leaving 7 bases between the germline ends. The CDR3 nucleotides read TGTGCCAGCAGCGTAGGCCCGAGCTATGGCTACACCTTC. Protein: CASSVGPSYGYTF.

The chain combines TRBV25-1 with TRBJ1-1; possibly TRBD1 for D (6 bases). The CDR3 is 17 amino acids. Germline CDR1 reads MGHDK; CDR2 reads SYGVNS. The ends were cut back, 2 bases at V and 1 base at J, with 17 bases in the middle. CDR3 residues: CASSEGYRAMSNTEAFF. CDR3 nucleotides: TGTGCCAGCAGTGAAGGGTACAGGGCAATGTCGAACACTGAAGCTTTCTTT.

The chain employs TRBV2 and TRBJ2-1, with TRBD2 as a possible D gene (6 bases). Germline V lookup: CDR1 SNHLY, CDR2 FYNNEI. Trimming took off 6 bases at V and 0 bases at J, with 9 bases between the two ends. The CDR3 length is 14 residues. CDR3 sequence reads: CASSAGNSYNEQFF. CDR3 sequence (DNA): TGTGCCAGCAGCGCGGGAAACTCCTACAATGAGCAGTTCTTC.

DNA for the CDR3: TGTGCTAGTGGTTTGGTACTAGGGGCAGGGGGAAGTGAAAAACTGTTTTTT. The encoded protein is CASGLVLGAGGSEKLFF. V usage is TRBV12-5 and J usage is TRBJ1-4, with TRBD1 matching over 7 bases. J was trimmed by 7 bases and V by 0 bases; bases with no gene match: 11. Germline V gene data show CDR1 as LGHNT and CDR2 as FRNRAP. The CDR3 runs to 17 residues.

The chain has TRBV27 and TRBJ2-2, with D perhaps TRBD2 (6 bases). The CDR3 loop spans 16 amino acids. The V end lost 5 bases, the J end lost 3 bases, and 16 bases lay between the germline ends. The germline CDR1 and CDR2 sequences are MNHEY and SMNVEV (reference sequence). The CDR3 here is CASSPTSLAHTGELFF. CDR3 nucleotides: TGTGCCAGCAGTCCAACCTCACTAGCCCACACCGGGGAGCTGTTTTTT.

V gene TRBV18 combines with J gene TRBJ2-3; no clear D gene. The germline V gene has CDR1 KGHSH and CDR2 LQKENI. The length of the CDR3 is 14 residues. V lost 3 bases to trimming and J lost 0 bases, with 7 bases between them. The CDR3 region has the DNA TGTGCCAGCTCACCGGAGTATAGCACAGATACGCAGTATTTT. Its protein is CASSPEYSTDTQYF.

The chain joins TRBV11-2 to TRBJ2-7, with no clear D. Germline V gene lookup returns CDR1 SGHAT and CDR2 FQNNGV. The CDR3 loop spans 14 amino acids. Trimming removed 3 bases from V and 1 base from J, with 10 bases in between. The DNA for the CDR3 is TGTGCCAGCAGCTTTTTTCAGAATTCCTACGAGCAGTACTTC. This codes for CASSFFQNSYEQYF.

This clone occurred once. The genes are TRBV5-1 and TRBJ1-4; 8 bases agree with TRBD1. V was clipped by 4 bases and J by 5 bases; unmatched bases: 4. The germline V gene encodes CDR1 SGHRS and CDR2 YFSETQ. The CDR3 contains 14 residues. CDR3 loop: CASSPGQENEKLFF. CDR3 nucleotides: TGCGCCAGCAGCCCGGGACAGGAAAATGAAAAACTGTTTTTT.

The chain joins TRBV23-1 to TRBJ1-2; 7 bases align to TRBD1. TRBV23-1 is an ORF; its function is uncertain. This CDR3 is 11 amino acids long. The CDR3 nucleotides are TGCGCTGTACAAACAGGGGAAGGCTACACCTTC. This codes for CAVQTGEGYTF.

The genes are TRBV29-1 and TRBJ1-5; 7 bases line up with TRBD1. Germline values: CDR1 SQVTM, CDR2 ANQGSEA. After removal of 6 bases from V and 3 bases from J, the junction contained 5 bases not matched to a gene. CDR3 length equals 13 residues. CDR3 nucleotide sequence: TGCAGCGTCCGGGGACAGTACAATCAGCCCCAGCATTTT. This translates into CSVRGQYNQPQHF. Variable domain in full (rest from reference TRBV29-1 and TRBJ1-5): SAVISQKPSRDICQRGTSLTIQCQVDSQVTMMFWYRQQPGQSLTLIATANQGSEATYESGFVIDKFPISRPNLTFSTLTVSNMSPEDSSIYLCSVRGQYNQPQHFGDGTRLSIL.

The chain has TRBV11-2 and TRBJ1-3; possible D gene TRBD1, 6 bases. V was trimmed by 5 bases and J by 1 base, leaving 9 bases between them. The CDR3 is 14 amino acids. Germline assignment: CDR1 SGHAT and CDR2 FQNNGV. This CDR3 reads CASSATGSGNTIYF. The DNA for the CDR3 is TGTGCCAGCAGCGCAACAGGGTCTGGAAACACCATATATTTT.

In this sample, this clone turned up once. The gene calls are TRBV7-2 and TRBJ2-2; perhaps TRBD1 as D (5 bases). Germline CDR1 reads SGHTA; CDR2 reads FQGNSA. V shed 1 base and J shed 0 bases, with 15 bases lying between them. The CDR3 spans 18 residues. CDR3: CASSLEGLAAANTGELFF. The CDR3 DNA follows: TGTGCCAGCAGCTTAGAGGGGCTGGCAGCCGCGAACACCGGGGAGCTGTTTTTT.